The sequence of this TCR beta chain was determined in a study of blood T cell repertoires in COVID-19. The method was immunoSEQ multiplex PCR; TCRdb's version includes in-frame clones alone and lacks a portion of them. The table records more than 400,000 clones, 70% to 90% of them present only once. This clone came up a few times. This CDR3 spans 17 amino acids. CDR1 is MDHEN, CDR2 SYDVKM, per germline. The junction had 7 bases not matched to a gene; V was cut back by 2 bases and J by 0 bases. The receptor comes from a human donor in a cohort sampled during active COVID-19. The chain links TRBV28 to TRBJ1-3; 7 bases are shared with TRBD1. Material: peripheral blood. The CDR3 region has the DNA TGTGCCAGCAGTTTAGGGGGACAGTTGTTCTCTGGAAACACCATATATTTT. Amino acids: CASSLGGQLFSGNTIYF.